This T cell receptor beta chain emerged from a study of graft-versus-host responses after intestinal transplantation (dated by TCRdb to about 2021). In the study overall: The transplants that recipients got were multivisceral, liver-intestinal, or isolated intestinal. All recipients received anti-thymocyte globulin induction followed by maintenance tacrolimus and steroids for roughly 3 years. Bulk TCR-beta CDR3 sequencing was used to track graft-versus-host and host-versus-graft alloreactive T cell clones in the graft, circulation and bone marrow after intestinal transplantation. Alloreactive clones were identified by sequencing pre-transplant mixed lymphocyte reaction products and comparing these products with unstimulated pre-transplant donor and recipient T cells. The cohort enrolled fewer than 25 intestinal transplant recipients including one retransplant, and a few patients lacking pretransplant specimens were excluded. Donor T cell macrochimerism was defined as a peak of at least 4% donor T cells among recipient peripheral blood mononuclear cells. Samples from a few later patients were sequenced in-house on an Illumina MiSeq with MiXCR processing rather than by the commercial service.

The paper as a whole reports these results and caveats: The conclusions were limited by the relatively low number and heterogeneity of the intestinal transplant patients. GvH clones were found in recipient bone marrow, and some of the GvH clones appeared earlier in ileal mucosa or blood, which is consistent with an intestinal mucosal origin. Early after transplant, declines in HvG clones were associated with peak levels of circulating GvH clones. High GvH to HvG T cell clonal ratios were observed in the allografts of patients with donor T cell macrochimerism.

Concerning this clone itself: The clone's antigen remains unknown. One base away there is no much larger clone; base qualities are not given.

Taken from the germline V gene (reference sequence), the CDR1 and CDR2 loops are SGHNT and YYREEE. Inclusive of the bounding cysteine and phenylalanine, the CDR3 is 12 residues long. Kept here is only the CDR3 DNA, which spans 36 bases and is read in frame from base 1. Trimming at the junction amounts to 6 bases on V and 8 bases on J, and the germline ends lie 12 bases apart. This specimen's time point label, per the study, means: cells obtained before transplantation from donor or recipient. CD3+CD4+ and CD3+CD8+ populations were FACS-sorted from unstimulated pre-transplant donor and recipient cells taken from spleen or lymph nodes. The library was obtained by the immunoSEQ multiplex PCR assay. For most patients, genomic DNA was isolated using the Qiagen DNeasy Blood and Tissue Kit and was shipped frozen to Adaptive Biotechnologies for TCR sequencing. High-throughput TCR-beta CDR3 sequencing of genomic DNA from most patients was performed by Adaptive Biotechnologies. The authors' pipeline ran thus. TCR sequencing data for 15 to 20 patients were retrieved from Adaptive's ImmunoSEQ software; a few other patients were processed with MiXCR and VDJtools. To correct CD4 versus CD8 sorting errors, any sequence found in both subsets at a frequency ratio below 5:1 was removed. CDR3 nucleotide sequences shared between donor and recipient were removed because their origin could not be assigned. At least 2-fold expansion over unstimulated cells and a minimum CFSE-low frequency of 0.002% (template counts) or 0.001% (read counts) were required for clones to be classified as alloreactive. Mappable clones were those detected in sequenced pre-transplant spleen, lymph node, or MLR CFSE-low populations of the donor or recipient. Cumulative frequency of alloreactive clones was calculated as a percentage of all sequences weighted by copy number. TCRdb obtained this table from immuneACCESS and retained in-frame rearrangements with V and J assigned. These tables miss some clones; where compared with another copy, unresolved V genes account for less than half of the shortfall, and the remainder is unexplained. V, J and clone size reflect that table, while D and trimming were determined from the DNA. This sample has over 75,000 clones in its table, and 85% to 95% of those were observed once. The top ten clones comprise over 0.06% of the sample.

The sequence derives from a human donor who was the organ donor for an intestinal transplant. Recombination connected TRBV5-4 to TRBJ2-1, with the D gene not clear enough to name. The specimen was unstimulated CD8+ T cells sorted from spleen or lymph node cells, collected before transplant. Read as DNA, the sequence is TGTGCCAGCAACCTTTTCTCGGATGAGCAGTTCTTC. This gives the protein CASNLFSDEQFF.